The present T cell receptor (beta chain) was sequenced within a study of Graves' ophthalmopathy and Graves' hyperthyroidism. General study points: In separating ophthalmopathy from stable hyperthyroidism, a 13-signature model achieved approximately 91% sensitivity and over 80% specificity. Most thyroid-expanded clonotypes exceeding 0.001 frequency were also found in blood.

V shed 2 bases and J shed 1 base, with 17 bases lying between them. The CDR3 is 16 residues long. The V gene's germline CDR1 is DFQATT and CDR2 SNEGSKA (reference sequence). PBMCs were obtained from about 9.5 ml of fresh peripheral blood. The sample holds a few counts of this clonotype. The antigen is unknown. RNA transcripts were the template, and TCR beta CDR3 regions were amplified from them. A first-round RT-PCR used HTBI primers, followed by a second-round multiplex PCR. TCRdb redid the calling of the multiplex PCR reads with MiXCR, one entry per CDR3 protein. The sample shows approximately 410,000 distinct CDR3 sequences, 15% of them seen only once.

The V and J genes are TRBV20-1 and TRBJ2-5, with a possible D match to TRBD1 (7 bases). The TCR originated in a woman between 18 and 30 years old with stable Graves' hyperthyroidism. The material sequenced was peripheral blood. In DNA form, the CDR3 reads TGCAGTGCTAGAACACCTCAGGGGGGTCCCCAAGAGACCCAGTACTTC. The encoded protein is CSARTPQGGPQETQYF.